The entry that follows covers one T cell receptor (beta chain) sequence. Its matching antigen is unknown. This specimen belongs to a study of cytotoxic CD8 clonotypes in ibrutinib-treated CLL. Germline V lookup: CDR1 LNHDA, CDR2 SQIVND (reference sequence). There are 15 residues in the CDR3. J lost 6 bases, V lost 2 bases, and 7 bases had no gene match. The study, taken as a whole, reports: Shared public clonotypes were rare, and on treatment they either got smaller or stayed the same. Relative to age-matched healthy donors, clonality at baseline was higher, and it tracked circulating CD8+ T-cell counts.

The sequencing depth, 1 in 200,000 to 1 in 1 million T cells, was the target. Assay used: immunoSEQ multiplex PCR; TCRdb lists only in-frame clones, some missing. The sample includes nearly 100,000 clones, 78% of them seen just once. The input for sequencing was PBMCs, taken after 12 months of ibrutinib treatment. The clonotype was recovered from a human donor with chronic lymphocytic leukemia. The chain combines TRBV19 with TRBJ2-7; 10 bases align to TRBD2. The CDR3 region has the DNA TGTGCCAGTAGTATAATAGCGGGGGGCGGTGGCGAGCAGTACTTC. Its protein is CASSIIAGGGGEQYF. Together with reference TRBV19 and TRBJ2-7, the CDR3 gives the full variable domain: DGGITQSPKYLFRKEGQNVTLSCEQNLNHDAMYWYRQDPGQGLRLIYYSQIVNDFQKGDIAEGYSVSREKKESFPLTVTSAQKNPTAFYLCASSIIAGGGGEQYFGPGTRLTVT.